This is a list of T cell receptor beta chains from one sample in a study of OX40 agonist ivuxolimab in advanced cancers. Only in-frame clones appear in the TCRdb table, and some are missing; sequencing was by immunoSEQ multiplex PCR. The data hold some 70,000 clones, with roughly 89% observed a single time. The material sequenced was CD4+ or CD8+ T cells sorted from blood, taken in a trial of the OX40 agonist ivuxolimab. The receptors originated from an adult with an advanced solid tumor such as melanoma, head and neck, liver or kidney cancer. The CDR3 runs from the conserved cysteine through the conserved F or W. The order of the fields is J gene, V gene, clone size, D gene, CDR3 DNA, CDR3 protein. The D gene is left open where the match is weak. Clone size is shown for a subset of rows, as once, few, many or a class of expanded clone.

j_gene: TRBJ1-6; v_gene: TRBV19; abundance: few; d_gene: .; CDR3nt: TGTGCCAGTAGGACCGGGACCGGGAATTCACCCCTCCACTTT; CDR3aa: CASRTGTGNSPLHF
j_gene: TRBJ1-4; v_gene: TRBV6-5; abundance: .; d_gene: .; CDR3nt: TGTGCCAGCAGTTATGGTACAGGGCTGAGAAAACTGTTTTTT; CDR3aa: CASSYGTGLRKLFF
j_gene: TRBJ1-2; v_gene: TRBV30; abundance: .; d_gene: .; CDR3nt: TGTGCCTGGAGTGTACGGGGGGGCGAGGGCAGCGGATGGTATGGCTACACCTTC; CDR3aa: CAWSVRGGEGSGWYGYTF
j_gene: TRBJ2-1; v_gene: TRBV2; abundance: .; d_gene: TRBD2; CDR3nt: TGTGCCAGCAGTGCACCAATAGCGGGGGGGAGAAATGAGCAGTTCTTC; CDR3aa: CASSAPIAGGRNEQFF
j_gene: TRBJ1-1; v_gene: TRBV7-2; abundance: .; d_gene: .; CDR3nt: TGTGCCAGCAGCTTAGTGCGTCGGGTACTGAACACTGAAGCTTTCTTT; CDR3aa: CASSLVRRVLNTEAFF
j_gene: TRBJ2-7; v_gene: TRBV19; abundance: .; d_gene: .; CDR3nt: TGTGCCAGTAGTATTGGGGGAAGCTACGAGCAGTACTTC; CDR3aa: CASSIGGSYEQYF
j_gene: TRBJ2-2; v_gene: TRBV6-5; abundance: .; d_gene: .; CDR3nt: TGTGCCAGCAGTTATGAGGGGGGGACCGGGGAGCTGTTTTTT; CDR3aa: CASSYEGGTGELFF
j_gene: TRBJ2-3; v_gene: TRBV5-8; abundance: once; d_gene: TRBD2; CDR3nt: TGTGCCAGCAGCCCGGACGGGACTAGCGGGGGCACAGATACGCAGTATTTT; CDR3aa: CASSPDGTSGGTDTQYF
j_gene: TRBJ1-4; v_gene: TRBV5-6; abundance: .; d_gene: .; CDR3nt: TGTGCCAGCAGCCGGTGGGGGGGGCGAGGTGAAAAACTGTTTTTT; CDR3aa: CASSRWGGRGEKLFF
j_gene: TRBJ1-5; v_gene: TRBV2; abundance: .; d_gene: .; CDR3nt: TGTGCCAGCAGTGAACCAAATCAGCCCCAGCATTTT; CDR3aa: CASSEPNQPQHF
j_gene: TRBJ1-2; v_gene: TRBV6-1; abundance: .; d_gene: TRBD1; CDR3nt: TGTGCCAGCAGTGCCAGGGACAGGCACGACCCCAGCTATGGCTACACCTTC; CDR3aa: CASSARDRHDPSYGYTF
j_gene: TRBJ1-5; v_gene: TRBV6-6; abundance: .; d_gene: .; CDR3nt: TGTGCCAGCAGTTCCGCGGGACTGAATCAGCCCCAGCATTTT; CDR3aa: CASSSAGLNQPQHF
j_gene: TRBJ2-1; v_gene: TRBV5-4; abundance: once; d_gene: .; CDR3nt: TGTGCCAGCAGCCCGAGGAACATACAACTTGAGTTCTTC; CDR3aa: CASSPRNIQLEFF
j_gene: TRBJ2-1; v_gene: TRBV6-1; abundance: .; d_gene: TRBD1; CDR3nt: TGTGCCAGCAGTTCACAGGGGAGCTCCTACAATGAGCAGTTCTTC; CDR3aa: CASSSQGSSYNEQFF
j_gene: TRBJ1-2; v_gene: TRBV30; abundance: .; d_gene: .; CDR3nt: TGTGCCTGGATTCGTCCGGAGAACTATGGCTACACCTTC; CDR3aa: CAWIRPENYGYTF
j_gene: TRBJ1-2; v_gene: TRBV5-4; abundance: .; d_gene: .; CDR3nt: TGTGCCAGCAGCTTGGGAGGTGGACAGAACTATGGCTACACCTTC; CDR3aa: CASSLGGGQNYGYTF
j_gene: TRBJ2-6; v_gene: TRBV27; abundance: .; d_gene: .; CDR3nt: TGTGCCAGCAGCAGGGGGGCAATTTCTGGGGCCAACGTCCTGACTTTC; CDR3aa: CASSRGAISGANVLTF
j_gene: TRBJ2-2; v_gene: TRBV11-2; abundance: .; d_gene: .; CDR3nt: TGTGCCAGCCTCTCCCTGGCATCCGGGGAGCTGTTTTTT; CDR3aa: CASLSLASGELFF
j_gene: TRBJ1-5; v_gene: TRBV6-1; abundance: .; d_gene: .; CDR3nt: TGTGCCAGCAGTGAACCCAACAGTTATCAGCCCCAGCATTTT; CDR3aa: CASSEPNSYQPQHF
j_gene: TRBJ2-1; v_gene: TRBV7-6; abundance: .; d_gene: TRBD2; CDR3nt: TGTGCCAGCAGCGCTGGGACTAGCGGGGCAAAGTACAATGAGCAGTTCTTC; CDR3aa: CASSAGTSGAKYNEQFF
j_gene: TRBJ1-3; v_gene: TRBV7-8; abundance: .; d_gene: .; CDR3nt: TGTGCCAGCAGCGCATACAGTCTATCGGGAAACACCATATATTTT; CDR3aa: CASSAYSLSGNTIYF
j_gene: TRBJ2-3; v_gene: TRBV15; abundance: .; d_gene: .; CDR3nt: TGTGCCACCAGCTCAAGGCGGGGTAGCGGCACAGATACGCAGTATTTT; CDR3aa: CATSSRRGSGTDTQYF
j_gene: TRBJ2-7; v_gene: TRBV6-1; abundance: .; d_gene: .; CDR3nt: TGTGCCAGCAGTCTCGGTCCCATCTACGAGCAGTACTTC; CDR3aa: CASSLGPIYEQYF
j_gene: TRBJ2-4; v_gene: TRBV6-5; abundance: .; d_gene: TRBD1; CDR3nt: TGTGCCAGCAGGTCGACAGGGGTGAACATTCAGTACTTC; CDR3aa: CASRSTGVNIQYF
j_gene: TRBJ2-1; v_gene: TRBV9; abundance: .; d_gene: TRBD1; CDR3nt: TGTGCCAGCAGCGTTCAGCCGGGACAGGGTTACAATGAGCAGTTCTTC; CDR3aa: CASSVQPGQGYNEQFF
j_gene: TRBJ1-1; v_gene: TRBV5-1; abundance: .; d_gene: TRBD1; CDR3nt: TGCGCCAGCAGCTTGGGGGACAGCCAGGTCACTGAAGCTTTCTTT; CDR3aa: CASSLGDSQVTEAFF
j_gene: TRBJ1-1; v_gene: TRBV27; abundance: few; d_gene: TRBD1; CDR3nt: TGTGCCAGCAGACACCATCGGACAGGGCTGTCCACTGAAGCTTTCTTT; CDR3aa: CASRHHRTGLSTEAFF
j_gene: TRBJ2-7; v_gene: TRBV4-2; abundance: .; d_gene: .; CDR3nt: TGTGCCAGCAGCCAAGTAGGGGGATCCGGCCTGTACGAGCAGTACTTC; CDR3aa: CASSQVGGSGLYEQYF
j_gene: TRBJ2-7; v_gene: TRBV29-1; abundance: .; d_gene: TRBD2; CDR3nt: TGCAGCGGAATCAAGGTGCGGGGGTACTCCTACGAGCAGTACTTC; CDR3aa: CSGIKVRGYSYEQYF
j_gene: TRBJ2-7; v_gene: TRBV6-1; abundance: .; d_gene: .; CDR3nt: TGTGCCAGCAGTGCCGCCCTAACAGGAGGCGAGCAGTACTTC; CDR3aa: CASSAALTGGEQYF
j_gene: TRBJ1-3; v_gene: TRBV5-1; abundance: .; d_gene: .; CDR3nt: TGCGCCAGCAGCCCCGGGGGGCCTGGAAACACCATATATTTT; CDR3aa: CASSPGGPGNTIYF
j_gene: TRBJ2-1; v_gene: TRBV6-5; abundance: .; d_gene: TRBD2; CDR3nt: TGTGCCAGCACTTACAGCGGGGGGCCCAATGAGCAGTTCTTC; CDR3aa: CASTYSGGPNEQFF
j_gene: TRBJ2-3; v_gene: TRBV10-2; abundance: .; d_gene: .; CDR3nt: TGCGCCAGCAGTGTACTGGTGGATACGCAGTATTTT; CDR3aa: CASSVLVDTQYF
j_gene: TRBJ2-6; v_gene: TRBV14; abundance: few; d_gene: .; CDR3nt: TGTGCCAGCAGCCCAGGAGGGTCATTGAGGGGCTTTGGGGCCAACGTCCTGACTTTC; CDR3aa: CASSPGGSLRGFGANVLTF
j_gene: TRBJ1-5; v_gene: TRBV6-1; abundance: .; d_gene: .; CDR3nt: TGTGCCAGCAGTGATCGTGGGGGGGGGAGCAATCAGCCCCAGCATTTT; CDR3aa: CASSDRGGGSNQPQHF
j_gene: TRBJ2-3; v_gene: TRBV25-1; abundance: .; d_gene: .; CDR3nt: TGTGCCAGCAGTGAAGGCACTCCCCCGGATACGCAGTATTTT; CDR3aa: CASSEGTPPDTQYF
j_gene: TRBJ2-7; v_gene: TRBV5-1; abundance: .; d_gene: .; CDR3nt: TGCGCCAGCAGCTTCCGAGCTACGAGTGAGCAGTACTTC; CDR3aa: CASSFRATSEQYF
j_gene: TRBJ1-1; v_gene: TRBV9; abundance: .; d_gene: .; CDR3nt: TGTGCCAGCAGCGTAGCTACAGGCAGGAACACTGAAGCTTTCTTT; CDR3aa: CASSVATGRNTEAFF
j_gene: TRBJ1-2; v_gene: TRBV7-9; abundance: .; d_gene: .; CDR3nt: TGTGCCAGCAGCCGCCGAGGGGGGGATGGCTACACCTTC; CDR3aa: CASSRRGGDGYTF
j_gene: TRBJ2-5; v_gene: TRBV29-1; abundance: .; d_gene: TRBD1; CDR3nt: TGCAGCGTCACCTACCGGGACAGTCAAGAGACCCAGTACTTC; CDR3aa: CSVTYRDSQETQYF
j_gene: TRBJ2-3; v_gene: TRBV10-2; abundance: .; d_gene: TRBD2; CDR3nt: TGCGCCAGCAGTTTGACTAGCGGGGGGGCAGGGGATACGCAGTATTTT; CDR3aa: CASSLTSGGAGDTQYF
j_gene: TRBJ1-6; v_gene: TRBV19; abundance: .; d_gene: .; CDR3nt: TGTGCCAGTTCCCGCACAGTTGCCCCGGGGGGTAATTCACCCCTCCACTTT; CDR3aa: CASSRTVAPGGNSPLHF
j_gene: TRBJ1-1; v_gene: TRBV6-1; abundance: once; d_gene: .; CDR3nt: TGTGCCAGCAGTGAAAACGGTATGAACACTGAAGCTTTCTTT; CDR3aa: CASSENGMNTEAFF
j_gene: TRBJ2-1; v_gene: TRBV11-3; abundance: .; d_gene: TRBD1; CDR3nt: TGTGCCAGCAGCTTATGGGGGACAGGCGGAGGCAATGAGCAGTTCTTC; CDR3aa: CASSLWGTGGGNEQFF
j_gene: TRBJ1-5; v_gene: TRBV12-1; abundance: .; d_gene: .; CDR3nt: TGTGCCAGCAGCTTTGCGAGGGGCCCCCGGCCCCAGCATTTT; CDR3aa: CASSFARGPRPQHF
j_gene: TRBJ2-5; v_gene: TRBV5-4; abundance: .; d_gene: TRBD2; CDR3nt: TGTGCCAGCAGCTTAAGCGGGGGAAGTGAGACCCAGTACTTC; CDR3aa: CASSLSGGSETQYF
j_gene: TRBJ1-2; v_gene: TRBV27; abundance: few; d_gene: .; CDR3nt: TGTGCCAGCAGTTTACTCCCTCAGAGGGGCTACACCTTC; CDR3aa: CASSLLPQRGYTF
j_gene: TRBJ1-2; v_gene: TRBV7-8; abundance: .; d_gene: TRBD1; CDR3nt: TGTGCCAGCAGCTTATCGGGGACAGGGGATGGCTACACCTTC; CDR3aa: CASSLSGTGDGYTF